The clone carrying this TCR beta chain was observed a few times. Antigen unknown. In terms of origin and age, donors were healthy Caucasian individuals from Russia aged about 6 to 90. The data were taken from a study of blood T cells in healthy people across ages. V gave up 4 bases and J gave up 3 bases, with 10 bases separating them. The germline V gene encodes CDR1 SGHRS and CDR2 YFSETQ. The CDR3 loop spans 13 amino acids. A second about 7 to 12 cycle PCR used barcoded and J-beta primers. TCRdb re-called the 5' RACE reads with MiXCR, one entry per CDR3 protein. The sample yields fewer than 950,000 distinct CDR3 sequences, about 53% seen once. Overall study results and limits: TCR beta diversity per million T cells fell roughly linearly with age. It was the long-lived donors that had more naive CD4+ cells and higher diversity than aged donors. Possibly, changes in expanded clonotypes were confounded because donor CMV status was unknown.

The sequence was obtained from a man at least 80 years old in good health. The sequencing sample was made of blood. The chain uses TRBV5-1 and TRBJ1-1; D gene uncertain. CDR3 protein: CASSIFGDTEAFF. CDR3 nucleotide sequence: TGCGCCAGCAGCATCTTCGGAGACACTGAAGCTTTCTTT.